A selection of T cell receptor beta chains follows, all from one sample in a study of CD8 T cells in ankylosing spondylitis. TCRdb analysed the 5' RACE reads with MiXCR anew, one entry per CDR3 protein. The sample carries under 150,000 distinct CDR3 sequences, roughly 7.7% recorded once. Input material: synovial fluid, either unsorted or a sorted T cell fraction (not recorded which). Source of these receptors: a male donor with ankylosing spondylitis. Both conserved end residues are part of each CDR3. The D gene is left open where the match is weak. The size field is filled for only some rows; it gives once, few, many or a size class.

TGCAGTGCTAGCGTCCCAGGGGGCATTGGCTACACCTTC,CSASVPGGIGYTF,few,TRBV20-1,TRBD1,TRBJ1-2
TGTGCCAGCAGCATAGGGACAGGGTCGCATCAGCCCCAGCATTTT,CASSIGTGSHQPQHF,few,TRBV7-9,TRBD1,TRBJ1-5
TGCAGTGCTAGAACATTTCACAGGGCGAGCCGTTACGAGCAGTACTTC,CSARTFHRASRYEQYF,many,TRBV20-1,NA,TRBJ2-7
TGTGCCAGCAGCCAAGAATTTTCGCTTGCGGGATACCAGTTCTTC,CASSQEFSLAGYQFF,few,TRBV4-2,NA,TRBJ2-1
TGTGCCAGCAGCCTTGGGACAGGCAATTCACCCCTCCACTTT,CASSLGTGNSPLHF,few,TRBV3-1,TRBD1,TRBJ1-6
TGTGCCAGCAGCCACAGATCACGCACTGAAGCTTTCTTT,CASSHRSRTEAFF,many,TRBV5-6,NA,TRBJ1-1
TGTGCCAGCAGCATATCAGGGGTTTACACTGAAGCTTTCTTT,CASSISGVYTEAFF,many,TRBV7-2,NA,TRBJ1-1
TGCAGCGGGGGTTACATAGAAAAGAACACTGAAGCTTTCTTT,CSGGYIEKNTEAFF,many,TRBV29-1,NA,TRBJ1-1
TGTGCCAGCAGCTTAATGACAGGGCGCAACTATGGCTACACCTTC,CASSLMTGRNYGYTF,many,TRBV7-9,TRBD1,TRBJ1-2
TGTGCCAGCAGCGGGAACAGGGGGCGTTCCTATAATTCACCCCTCCACTTT,CASSGNRGRSYNSPLHF,many,TRBV28,TRBD1,TRBJ1-6
TGTGCCAGCAAGGCCAGGACAGGGACACAAGAGACCCAGTACTTC,CASKARTGTQETQYF,NA,TRBV6-1,TRBD1,TRBJ2-5
TGTGCCAGCAGCTCCTTGAGGGACTCCGAGCAGTACTTC,CASSSLRDSEQYF,once,TRBV7-2,NA,TRBJ2-7
TGTGCCAGCAGTTACATCTTGGCGGGAGTAGACGAGCAGTACTTC,CASSYILAGVDEQYF,many,TRBV6-2/TRBV6-3,TRBD2,TRBJ2-7